This entry lists 32 T cell receptor beta chains sequenced from one sample in a study of cytomegalovirus exposure and HLA in healthy donors. Vbeta (60) and Jbeta (13) primers were used in the PCR. The protocol was immunoSEQ multiplex PCR, while the TCRdb copy is restricted to in-frame clones and leaves out a portion. The top ten clones hold 2.4% of a sample with about 180,000 clones, approximately 78% of them seen once. The sequenced sample was PBMCs. The receptors here all came from a male donor in good health and CMV-seronegative.

This chain joins TRBV2 and TRBJ2-1; 8 bases agree with TRBD1. The CDR3 consists of 14 residues. The junction had 2 bases not matched to a gene; V was cut back by 1 base and J by 6 bases. Per the germline V gene, CDR1 is SNHLY and CDR2 is FYNNEI. CDR3 residues: CASSEETGGNEQFF. In nucleotides, the CDR3 is TGTGCCAGCAGTGAAGAAACAGGGGGCAATGAGCAGTTCTTC.

The chain combines TRBV4-2 with TRBJ2-5; 8 bases are a match to TRBD2. The CDR3 has 15 amino acids. The V gene end was trimmed by 2 bases and the J gene end by 1 base; junction bases not matched to a gene: 3. CDR1 LGHNA and CDR2 YNFKEQ come from the germline V gene. The CDR3 protein is CASSQSSGSQETQYF. The CDR3 DNA sequence: TGTGCCAGCAGCCAATCCAGCGGGAGCCAAGAGACCCAGTACTTC.

J is TRBJ2-3 and V is TRBV4-1; 9 nucleotides line up with TRBD2. The CDR3 has 17 residues. Germline CDR1 is MGHRA and CDR2 is YSYEKL. Trimming removed 1 base from V and 6 bases from J; junction bases left unmatched: 11. CDR3 nucleotide sequence: TGCGCCAGCAGCCAAGGTGGAGTTAGCGGGAGAAGGGATACGCAGTATTTT. This gives the protein CASSQGGVSGRRDTQYF.

The chain links TRBV2 to TRBJ2-1, with D perhaps matching TRBD2 (5 bases). The CDR3 loop spans 12 amino acids. Trimming shortened V by 9 bases and J by 7 bases, and 13 bases separated the two germline ends. CDR1 SNHLY and CDR2 FYNNEI come from the germline V gene. The CDR3 DNA follows: TGTGCCAGAACAGAGGGTTCGAATGAGCAGTTCTTC. Translation: CARTEGSNEQFF.

In DNA, the CDR3 is TGTGCCAGCAGTACATATAGGGGCTACGAGCAGTACTTC. Translation: CASSTYRGYEQYF. The chain is built from TRBV6-5 and TRBJ2-7; TRBD1 is a possible D gene (5 bases). The CDR3 spans 13 residues. Trimming stripped 5 bases from V and 3 bases from J, with 11 bases between. Per germline, CDR1 MNHEY and CDR2 SVGAGI.

This clone was seen a few times. This chain links TRBV5-8 with TRBJ2-7; D perhaps matches TRBD2 (6 bases). V lost 5 bases and J 4 bases, leaving 16 bases between the germline ends. The germline gives CDR1 SGHTS, CDR2 YDEGEE. There are 14 residues in the CDR3. CDR3 residues: CASRSRRGRYEQYF. CDR3 DNA sequence: TGTGCCAGCAGATCAAGGCGGGGAAGGTACGAGCAGTACTTC.

In its sample, this clone was seen once. The genes are TRBV7-9 and TRBJ1-4; 10 bases agree with TRBD1. Germline V gene sequence: CDR1 SEHNR, CDR2 FQNEAQ (reference sequence). With 5 bases clipped from V and 8 bases from J, the junction kept 5 bases outside the gene matches. The CDR3 is 14 amino acids. The DNA of the CDR3 is TGTGCCAGCAGCGAGGACAGGGGGTTAGAAAAACTGTTTTTT. Encoded protein: CASSEDRGLEKLFF.

CDR3 DNA: TGTGCCAGCAGTGAGGGTCGGGACACCGGGGAGCTGTTTTTT. Translation gives CASSEGRDTGELFF. The rearrangement uses TRBV6-1 and TRBJ2-2; D is unclear. The CDR3 is 14 amino acids. The germline V and J ends were trimmed by 3 bases and 3 bases, with 8 bases remaining between them. Germline-derived CDR1 and CDR2 are MNHNS and SASEGT.

The chain combines TRBV7-8 with TRBJ2-5; D gene ambiguous. This CDR3 is 11 amino acids long. Germline assignment: CDR1 SGHVS and CDR2 FQNEAQ. V lost 8 bases and J lost 4, with 8 bases in between. The CDR3 nucleotides read TGTGCCAGCGCGACGGGAGAGACCCAGTACTTC. Residues: CASATGETQYF.

This clone was detected only once. The chain combines TRBV9 with TRBJ2-1; 11 positions match TRBD1. Germline V lookup: CDR1 SGDLS, CDR2 YYNGEE. The CDR3 contains 17 residues. The junction had 8 bases not matched to a gene; V was cut back by 0 bases and J by 6 bases. In DNA form, the CDR3 reads TGTGCCAGCAGCGTAGATTGGGACAGGGGGGATGGCAATGAGCAGTTCTTC. This gives the protein CASSVDWDRGDGNEQFF. The full variable domain, completed using reference TRBV9 and TRBJ2-1, is DSGVTQTPKHLITATGQRVTLRCSPRSGDLSVYWYQQSLDQGLQFLIQYYNGEERAKGNILERFSAQQFPDLHSELNLSSLELGDSALYFCASSVDWDRGDGNEQFFGPGTRLTVL.

This clone was counted a few times. V and J are TRBV6-5 and TRBJ2-7; D call uncertain. This CDR3 has 13 amino acids. The germline CDR1 and CDR2 sequences are MNHEY and SVGAGI. V dropped 6 bases and J dropped 9 bases, with 18 bases sitting between them. The CDR3 loop is CASSPSPPTGQYF. CDR3 in DNA: TGTGCCAGCAGCCCCAGCCCCCCAACGGGGCAGTACTTC.

The gene calls are TRBV5-1 and TRBJ2-1; TRBD2 agrees at 11 bases. The junction had 7 bases not matched to a gene; V was cut back by 3 bases and J by 2 bases. Germline-derived CDR1 and CDR2 are SGHRS and YFSETQ. This CDR3 spans 17 amino acids. The CDR3 here is CASSSNSGRAAYNEQFF. The CDR3 DNA reads as TGCGCCAGCAGCTCCAATAGCGGGAGGGCCGCCTACAATGAGCAGTTCTTC.

In its sample, this clone was seen once. V usage is TRBV9 and J usage is TRBJ2-3; no clear D gene. Deletions cut 0 bases from V and 0 bases from J, with 11 bases between. The CDR3 covers 16 residues. CDR1 SGDLS and CDR2 YYNGEE come from the germline V gene. The CDR3 loop is CASSVAPTPSTDTQYF. CDR3 nucleotide sequence: TGTGCCAGCAGCGTAGCTCCTACCCCGAGCACAGATACGCAGTATTTT.

In its sample, this clone was seen a few times. V is TRBV2 and J is TRBJ2-7, with TRBD1 identical over 12 bases. CDR3 length equals 19 residues. V gave up 1 base and J gave up 1 base; unmatched junction bases: 11. The germline CDR1 and CDR2 sequences are SNHLY and FYNNEI. The CDR3 DNA reads TGTGCCAGCAGTGAAGGCGGTTGGGGACAGGGGGCTAGGTCCTACGAGCAGTACTTC. This codes for CASSEGGWGQGARSYEQYF.

The chain uses TRBV19 and TRBJ2-1, with 10 positions matching TRBD2. Germline assignment: CDR1 LNHDA and CDR2 SQIVND (reference sequence). V dropped 3 bases and J dropped 9; count of bases not matched to a gene: 5. The CDR3 runs 14 residues. The CDR3 region is CASSITSGNREQFF. The CDR3 DNA sequence: TGTGCCAGTAGTATCACTAGCGGGAACCGTGAGCAGTTCTTC.

The gene calls are TRBV11-2 and TRBJ2-1, with 7 bases that match TRBD1. CDR1 is SGHAT and CDR2 is FQNNGV in the germline V gene. The trim removed 5 bases at V and 2 bases at J, leaving 9 bases unmatched. The CDR3 is 16 residues long. The CDR3 DNA follows: TGTGCCAGCAGCGAGACAAGGACAGGAGCCTACAATGAGCAGTTCTTC. This encodes CASSETRTGAYNEQFF.

The rearrangement joins TRBV9 to TRBJ2-2; 8 positions agree with TRBD2. Trimming removed 4 bases from V and 4 bases from J; junction bases left unmatched: 12. Per germline, CDR1 SGDLS and CDR2 YYNGEE. The CDR3 is 17 residues long. CDR3 sequence (DNA): TGTGCCAGCAGCCTCGAACCGGGACTAGTGAGCACCGGGGAGCTGTTTTTT. Protein sequence: CASSLEPGLVSTGELFF.

The gene calls are TRBV7-2 and TRBJ2-2, with D hard to call. The CDR3 is 12 amino acids. Trimming removed 4 bases from V and 6 bases from J, with 6 bases in between. Germline V CDR1 and CDR2: SGHTA, FQGNSA. CDR3 nucleotide sequence: TGTGCCAGCAGCTCCCGGGCCGGGGAGCTGTTTTTT. Its translation is CASSSRAGELFF.

Here the CDR3 DNA reads TGTGCCAGCAGCGTCGGAGCGCGGAGCTCCTACAATGAGCAGTTCTTC. It codes for CASSVGARSSYNEQFF. The chain uses TRBV9 and TRBJ2-1; D unresolved. CDR1 is SGDLS, CDR2 YYNGEE, per germline. The V end lost 2 bases, the J end lost 0 bases, and 12 bases lay between the germline ends. The CDR3 loop spans 16 amino acids.

V and J are TRBV9 and TRBJ2-3, with 12 bases identical to TRBD2. J lost 3 bases, V lost 4 bases, and 6 bases had no gene match. The CDR3 length is 16 residues. CDR1 and CDR2 from the germline V gene are SGDLS and YYNGEE. This CDR3 reads CASSTLAGGQTDTQYF. CDR3 sequence (DNA): TGTGCCAGCAGCACCCTAGCGGGAGGGCAGACAGATACGCAGTATTTT.

The CDR3 DNA reads TGTGCCAGCAGCCCGGGACTAGCGGGAGTCACTGAGCAGTTCTTC. It encodes CASSPGLAGVTEQFF. The rearrangement uses TRBV5-4 and TRBJ2-1; 14 positions agree with TRBD2. V gave up 4 bases and J gave up 9 bases; unmatched junction bases: 6. The CDR3 is 15 amino acids. Germline V gives CDR1 SGHNT, CDR2 YYREEE (reference sequence).

The V gene is TRBV7-9, the J gene TRBJ2-1; D is possibly TRBD2 (5 bases). This CDR3 is 14 amino acids long. Germline-derived CDR1 and CDR2 are SEHNR and FQNEAQ (reference sequence). V gave up 8 bases and J gave up 0 bases, with 11 bases separating them. The CDR3 DNA follows: TGTGCCAGCGAACCGGGGAACTCCTACAATGAGCAGTTCTTC. Translating gives CASEPGNSYNEQFF.

The gene calls are TRBV28 and TRBJ2-7; TRBD1 aligns across 7 bases. The CDR3 runs 14 residues. V shed 5 bases, J shed 3 bases, and the junction held 7 bases outside the gene matches. Germline-derived CDR1 and CDR2 are MDHEN and SYDVKM. CDR3 protein: CASSAPGGRYEQYF. The CDR3 DNA reads TGTGCCAGCAGTGCCCCAGGGGGTCGCTACGAGCAGTACTTC. Full variable domain (rest looked up from reference TRBV28 and TRBJ2-7): DVKVTQSSRYLVKRTGEKVFLECVQDMDHENMFWYRQDPGLGLRLIYFSYDVKMKEKGDIPEGYSVSREKKERFSLILESASTNQTSMYLCASSAPGGRYEQYFGPGTRLTVT.

The V and J genes are TRBV19 and TRBJ2-7; the D gene is possibly TRBD2 (5 bases). CDR1 and CDR2 (germline): LNHDA, SQIVND (reference sequence). With 8 bases removed from V and 0 bases from J, the gap between germline ends came to 5 bases. The CDR3 is made up of 11 amino acids. The CDR3 DNA follows: TGTGCCAGTCGGGGCTCCTACGAGCAGTACTTC. Its protein product is CASRGSYEQYF.

The chain is built from TRBV25-1 and TRBJ1-1; 7 bases line up with TRBD1. Germline CDR1 MGHDK, CDR2 SYGVNS. V lost 4 bases to trimming and J lost 6 bases; unmatched junction nucleotides: 5. This CDR3 region has 13 residues. CDR3 in amino acids: CASSAGTVSEAFF. The DNA of the CDR3 is TGTGCCAGCAGTGCCGGGACAGTCTCTGAAGCTTTCTTT.

The chain recombines TRBV10-3 with TRBJ2-7, with 13 bases fitting TRBD2. V shed 4 bases and J 7 bases; nucleotides not matched to a gene: 7. The germline V gene has CDR1 ENHRY and CDR2 SYGVKD. CDR3 length equals 15 residues. The CDR3 bases are TGTGCCATCAGTGGTACCCCGGGACTAGCGGGGGAGCAGTACTTC. Translation gives CAISGTPGLAGEQYF.

This clone is termed medium-sized. The J gene is TRBJ1-5, the V gene TRBV6-1; D is undetermined. With 2 bases removed from V and 5 bases from J, the gap between germline ends came to 7 bases. Germline V lookup: CDR1 MNHNS, CDR2 SASEGT. This CDR3 has 13 amino acids. The CDR3: CASSESFDQPQHF. CDR3 nucleotides: TGTGCCAGCAGTGAATCTTTCGATCAGCCCCAGCATTTT.

This chain connects TRBV19 to TRBJ1-2; 7 bases map to TRBD1. V dropped 5 bases and J dropped 4; count of bases not matched to a gene: 7. The CDR3 is made up of 14 amino acids. In germline, CDR1 is LNHDA, CDR2 SQIVND (reference sequence). The DNA of the CDR3 is TGTGCCAGTAGTCCCCGACAGGGTGGCTATGGCTACACCTTC. It translates to CASSPRQGGYGYTF.

The V gene is TRBV28, the J gene TRBJ1-3; 8 positions match TRBD1. CDR1 and CDR2 from the germline V gene are MDHEN and SYDVKM. With V trimmed by 6 bases and J by 0 bases, 7 bases remained unmatched. The length of the CDR3 is 16 residues. CDR3 sequence reads: CASSADQGASGNTIYF. The DNA for the CDR3 is TGTGCCAGCAGCGCAGACCAGGGGGCCTCTGGAAACACCATATATTTT.

V usage is TRBV15 and J usage is TRBJ1-4; D is possibly TRBD1 (5 bases). Per the germline V gene, CDR1 is LNHNV and CDR2 is YYDKDF (reference sequence). The V and J ends lost 0 bases and 2 bases respectively, with 7 bases between them. CDR3 size: 15 residues. In DNA, the CDR3 is TGTGCCACCAGCAGAGATGCAGGGACTAATGAAAAACTGTTTTTT. This encodes CATSRDAGTNEKLFF.

The chain recombines TRBV6-5 with TRBJ2-3; 11 positions agree with TRBD2. This CDR3 is built from 15 residues. J lost 7 bases, V lost 5 bases, and 8 bases had no gene match. Germline CDR1 is MNHEY and CDR2 is SVGAGI. CDR3 in DNA: TGTGCCAGCAGTCTTTCCGGGACTAGCGGAAATACGCAGTATTTT. The encoded protein is CASSLSGTSGNTQYF.

The rearrangement joins TRBV2 to TRBJ1-4, with D unclear. From germline, CDR1 is SNHLY and CDR2 FYNNEI. The V end was cut by 4 bases, the J end by 0 bases, with 18 bases between. The CDR3 is 18 residues long. The CDR3 DNA reads TGTGCCAGCAGTGGCTTTTTATACAGCACGACAACTAATGAAAAACTGTTTTTT. Translated: CASSGFLYSTTTNEKLFF.